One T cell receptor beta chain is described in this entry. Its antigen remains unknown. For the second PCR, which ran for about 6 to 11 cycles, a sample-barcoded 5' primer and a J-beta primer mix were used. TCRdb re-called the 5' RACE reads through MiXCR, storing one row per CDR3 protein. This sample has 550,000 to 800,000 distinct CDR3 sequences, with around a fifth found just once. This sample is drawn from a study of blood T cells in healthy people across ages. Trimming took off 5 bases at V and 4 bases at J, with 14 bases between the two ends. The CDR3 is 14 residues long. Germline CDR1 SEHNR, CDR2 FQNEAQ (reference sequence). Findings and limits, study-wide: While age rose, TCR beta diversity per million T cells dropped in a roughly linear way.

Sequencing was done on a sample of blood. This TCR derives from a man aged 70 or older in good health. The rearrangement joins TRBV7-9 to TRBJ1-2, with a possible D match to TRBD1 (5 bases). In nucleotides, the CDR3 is TGTGCCAGCAGCACCGGCCTGGGGACCTATGGCTACACCTTC. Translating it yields CASSTGLGTYGYTF.